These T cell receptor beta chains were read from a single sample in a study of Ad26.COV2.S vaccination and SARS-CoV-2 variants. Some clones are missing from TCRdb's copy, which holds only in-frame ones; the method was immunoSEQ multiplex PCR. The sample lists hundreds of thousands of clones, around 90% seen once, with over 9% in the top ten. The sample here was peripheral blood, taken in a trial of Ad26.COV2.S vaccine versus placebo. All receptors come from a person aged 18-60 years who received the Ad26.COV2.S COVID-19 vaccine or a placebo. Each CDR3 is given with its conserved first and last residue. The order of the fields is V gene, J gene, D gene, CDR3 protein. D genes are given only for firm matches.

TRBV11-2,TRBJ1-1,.,CASSLEQAEAFF
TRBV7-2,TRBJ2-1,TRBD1,CASSWGPGTGNNEQFF
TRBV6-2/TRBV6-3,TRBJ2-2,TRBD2,CASSPLAGGYTGELFF
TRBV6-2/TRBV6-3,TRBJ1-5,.,CASSNAGVDGNQPQHF
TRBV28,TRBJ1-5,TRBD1,CASSRTGGTPQHF
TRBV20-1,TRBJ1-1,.,CSAGGDTEAFF
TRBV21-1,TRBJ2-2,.,CASTTRGPDTGELFF
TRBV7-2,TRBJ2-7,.,CASSLGSATGDEQYF
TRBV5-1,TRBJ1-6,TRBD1,CASSPQGGLQGSPLHF
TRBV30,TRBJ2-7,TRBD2,CARGGAYEQYF
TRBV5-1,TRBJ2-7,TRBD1,CASSLDRQGTNYEQYF